This entry concerns a single T cell receptor (beta chain). Its target antigen remains unknown. No much larger clonotype is one base removed from it; base qualities were not supplied. The entry originates in a study of CD4 T cells in lung cancer (dated by TCRdb to between 2018 and 2020). For context, the study as a whole: The study screened blood T cells of NSCLC patients for responses to candidate mutation-encoded neoepitopes and isolated neoantigen-specific CD4+ T-cell clones and TCRs. Before blood donation, patients had received treatments including platinum chemotherapy, and some received nivolumab or pembrolizumab. Aged 60 to 69 when blood was donated, the resected patients, most of whom were former smokers, had either lung adenocarcinoma or squamous cell carcinoma. Several patients undergoing curative-intent resections for stage I-III non-small cell lung cancer provided the tumor and non-adjacent lung tissue. TCRB deep sequencing tracked the frequency of neoantigen-specific clonotypes in tumor resections, non-adjacent lung and cultured T-cell products. The paper as a whole reports these results and caveats: Some blood-derived responses might be explained by in vitro priming of naive T cells or cross-reactivity rather than by memory responses to the cancer.

Non-adjacent lung tissue was collected from the same resection as far as possible from the malignant lesion, at least 3 cm away. Library preparation used the immunoSEQ multiplex PCR assay. Qiagen DNeasy or QIAamp micro DNA kits were used to isolate DNA, and the Adaptive Biotechnology human TCRB sequencing kit was used to sequence TCRB. Sequencing of TCRB libraries was performed on an Illumina MiSeq. In the paper's pipeline: The kit provider's software was used to analyze TCRB sequence data, and Fisher's exact test was applied to assess tumor enrichment of clonotype templates. TCRdb obtained this table from immuneACCESS and retained in-frame rearrangements with V and J assigned. These tables miss some clones; where compared with another copy, unresolved V genes account for less than half of the shortfall, and the remainder is unexplained. From that table come the V and J calls and clone size; the DNA was used to work out D and trimming. The sample table lists roughly 9,800 clones, around 66% of them with a count of one. The ten largest clones add up to 15% of the sample.

The TCR sequence derives from a man in his sixties with non-small cell lung cancer. The specimen was normal lung tissue taken away from the tumor.

The CDR3 here reads CASSSDSLQGAQHF. Here is the DNA: TGTGCCAGCAGTTCGGACAGCCTTCAAGGGGCCCAGCATTTT. The chain employs TRBV27 and TRBJ1-5; the D gene is possibly TRBD1, with 6 bases matching. CDR1 and CDR2 (MNHEY, SMNVEV) derive from the germline V gene (reference sequence). Trimming removed 4 bases from V and 11 bases from J, leaving 18 bases between the germline ends. Counted from cysteine to phenylalanine, this CDR3 has 14 amino acids. Just CDR3 DNA is preserved here, 42 bases in frame from base 1.